These 30 T cell receptor beta chains share one sample of origin, sequenced in a study of control samples from healthy donors and cancer patients. TCRdb's table, derived via immunoSEQ multiplex PCR, lists solely in-frame clones and lacks some. The sample yields 230,000 or so clones, 85% to 95% seen once. Material: blood. These receptors originate from a man between 50 and 59 years old in good health.

This clone was seen just once. V and J are TRBV5-4 and TRBJ2-5; 11 positions match TRBD2. The CDR3 is made up of 15 amino acids. Germline V CDR1 and CDR2: SGHNT, YYREEE (reference sequence). V gave up 0 bases and J gave up 5 bases; unmatched junction bases: 3. The CDR3 DNA reads as TGTGCCAGCAGCTTGGCTAGCGGGGGGTGGGAGACCCAGTACTTC. Protein: CASSLASGGWETQYF. The full variable domain, in which reference TRBV5-4 and TRBJ2-5 provide the parts outside the CDR3, is ETGVTQSPTHLIKTRGQQVTLRCSSQSGHNTVSWYQQALGQGPQFIFQYYREEENGRGNFPPRFSGLQFPNYSSELNVNALELDDSALYLCASSLASGGWETQYFGPGTRLLVL.

The gene calls are TRBV7-8 and TRBJ1-1; unclear D gene. Germline CDR1 reads SGHVS; CDR2 reads FQNEAQ. The CDR3 has 13 amino acids. V gave up 0 bases and J gave up 3 bases, with 5 bases separating them. CDR3 nucleotides: TGTGCCAGCAGCTTAGCCGGGGACACTGAAGCTTTCTTT. This codes for CASSLAGDTEAFF. Variable domain in full (rest from reference TRBV7-8 and TRBJ1-1): GAGVSQSPRYKVAKRGQDVALRCDPISGHVSLFWYQQALGQGPEFLTYFQNEAQLDKSGLPSDRFFAERPEGSVSTLKIQRTQQEDSAVYLCASSLAGDTEAFFGQGTRLTVV.

This clone was counted once. The CDR3 reads CATTRTVSTDTQYF. DNA for the CDR3: TGTGCCACAACGCGGACGGTCAGCACAGATACGCAGTATTTT. The chain joins TRBV3-1 (or the pseudogene TRBV3-2) to TRBJ2-3; no reliable D call. The CDR3 totals 14 residues. In germline, CDR1 is LGHDT, CDR2 YNNKEL (reference sequence). Trimming stripped 10 bases from V and 0 bases from J, with 14 bases between.

The chain is built from TRBV4-3 and TRBJ1-2, with D maybe TRBD1 (5 bases). Trimming stripped 2 bases from V and 7 bases from J, with 14 bases between. The CDR3 is 14 residues long. Germline V gene sequence: CDR1 LGHNA, CDR2 YSLEER. The CDR3 coding sequence is TGCGCCAGCAGCCAACTAGAAGGGACGGCTGGCTACACCTTC. Its translation is CASSQLEGTAGYTF.

The chain couples TRBV28 to TRBJ1-5, with D possibly being TRBD1 (5 bases). The germline V gene encodes CDR1 MDHEN and CDR2 SYDVKM. The CDR3 sequence is 14 residues long. The V gene lost 11 bases and the J gene lost 0 bases, with 14 bases spanning the gap. The CDR3 loop reads CAANRQYSNQPQHF. In DNA, the CDR3 is TGTGCCGCCAACAGGCAGTATAGCAATCAGCCCCAGCATTTT.

The chain combines TRBV9 with TRBJ2-2; TRBD1 might be the D (7 bases). The V gene lost 0 bases and the J gene lost 5 bases, with 11 bases spanning the gap. The CDR3 length is 15 residues. Looked up from germline, CDR1 is SGDLS and CDR2 is YYNGEE. The CDR3 DNA is TGTGCCAGCAGCGTAGTGGCAGGGGGGACCGGGGAGCTGTTTTTT. It encodes CASSVVAGGTGELFF.

The chain carries TRBV6-2 or TRBV6-3 and TRBJ2-3; 9 bases map to TRBD1. CDR3 length equals 16 residues. J lost 6 bases, V lost 6 bases, and 13 bases had no gene match. The germline CDR1 and CDR2 sequences are MNHEY and SVGEGT. The CDR3 sequence is CASSPDSTGGRDTQYF. The CDR3 bases are TGTGCCAGCAGCCCCGATTCAACAGGGGGCAGGGATACGCAGTATTTT.

This chain joins TRBV7-8 and TRBJ1-5; D might be TRBD1 (6 bases). The CDR3 consists of 13 residues. Germline V gene sequence: CDR1 SGHVS, CDR2 FQNEAQ. V was clipped by 5 bases and J by 6 bases, with 11 bases between them. The CDR3 protein is CASSQQGAQPQHF. For the CDR3, the DNA is TGTGCCAGCAGCCAACAGGGAGCTCAGCCCCAGCATTTT. The full variable domain, its missing parts supplied by reference TRBV7-8 and TRBJ1-5, is GAGVSQSPRYKVAKRGQDVALRCDPISGHVSLFWYQQALGQGPEFLTYFQNEAQLDKSGLPSDRFFAERPEGSVSTLKIQRTQQEDSAVYLCASSQQGAQPQHFGDGTRLSIL.

The chain joins TRBV15 to TRBJ1-5; D is uncertain. The CDR3 covers 13 residues. Trimming cost V 8 bases and J 8 bases, with 16 bases left between them. Per the germline V gene, CDR1 is LNHNV and CDR2 is YYDKDF (reference sequence). This CDR3 is CATARGLTEPQHF. Written as DNA, the CDR3 is TGTGCCACCGCACGTGGTCTGACTGAGCCCCAGCATTTT. Complete variable domain (other parts from reference TRBV15 and TRBJ1-5): DAMVIQNPRYQVTQFGKPVTLSCSQTLNHNVMYWYQQKSSQAPKLLFHYYDKDFNNEADTPDNFQSRRPNTSFCFLDIRSPGLGDTAMYLCATARGLTEPQHFGDGTRLSIL.

The gene calls are TRBV7-8 and TRBJ1-3; 11 nucleotides agree with TRBD1. V shed 6 bases and J 2 bases; nucleotides not matched to a gene: 12. The length of the CDR3 is 18 residues. The germline CDR1 and CDR2 sequences are SGHVS and FQNEAQ. The CDR3: CASSEIYRDRGAGNTIYF. The CDR3 bases are TGTGCCAGCAGTGAGATATACCGGGACAGGGGGGCTGGAAACACCATATATTTT.

In its sample, this clone was seen once. This chain connects TRBV28 to TRBJ2-1, with D possibly being TRBD1 (7 bases). CDR3 length: 12 residues. Germline assignment: CDR1 MDHEN and CDR2 SYDVKM. In DNA form, the CDR3 reads TGTGCTTGCGGGACAGTATACAATGAGCAGTTCTTC. Translation: CACGTVYNEQFF.

A single count supports this clone. CDR3 DNA: TGTGCCAGCAGCCAAGGTGGGGGAATGGATGAAAAACTGTTTTTT. Translating it yields CASSQGGGMDEKLFF. The chain couples TRBV3-1 (or the pseudogene TRBV3-2) to TRBJ1-4; possibly TRBD1 for D (5 bases). V was cut by 1 base and J by 6 bases, with 12 bases left in between. The CDR3 is 15 amino acids. Germline loops: CDR1 LGHDT, CDR2 YNNKEL (reference sequence).

The V call is TRBV7-2, the J call TRBJ1-5, with D perhaps matching TRBD1 (6 bases). The germline gives CDR1 SGHTA, CDR2 FQGNSA. The germline V and J ends were trimmed by 1 base and 1 base, with 8 bases remaining between them. The length of the CDR3 is 15 residues. DNA for the CDR3: TGTGCCAGCAGCTTAGAGGGACACAGCAATCAGCCCCAGCATTTT. Residues: CASSLEGHSNQPQHF. The full variable domain, with the rest looked up from reference TRBV7-2 and TRBJ1-5, is GAGVSQSPSNKVTEKGKDVELRCDPISGHTALYWYRQSLGQGLEFLIYFQGNSAPDKSGLPSDRFSAERTGGSVSTLTIQRTQQEDSAVYLCASSLEGHSNQPQHFGDGTRLSIL.

The chain joins TRBV15 to TRBJ1-2; D might be TRBD1 (6 bases). CDR3 length: 15 residues. Between the trimmed V and J ends, which lost 1 base and 0 bases, there was a span of 9 bases. Germline assignment: CDR1 LNHNV and CDR2 YYDKDF (reference sequence). This CDR3 is CATSRGDRPNYGYTF. Here the CDR3 DNA reads TGTGCCACCAGCAGAGGCGACAGGCCTAACTATGGCTACACCTTC.

This sequence joins TRBV30 and TRBJ2-3; the match to TRBD2 covers 7 bases. V lost 3 bases and J lost 5; bases outside the gene matches: 11. Germline lookup yields CDR1 GTSNPN and CDR2 SVGIG (reference sequence). The length of the CDR3 is 15 residues. The DNA of the CDR3 is TGTGCCTGGAGGGAGAGGACGGGCGGGGGAGATACGCAGTATTTT. This codes for CAWRERTGGGDTQYF.

The rearrangement uses TRBV18 and TRBJ1-3; a weak D match, TRBD1 (6 bases). Trimming removed 5 bases from V and 1 base from J, with 12 bases in between. Per germline, CDR1 KGHSH and CDR2 LQKENI. The CDR3 covers 15 residues. This CDR3 reads CASSTTGFSGNTIYF. In DNA, the CDR3 is TGTGCCAGCTCAACAACAGGGTTTTCTGGAAACACCATATATTTT.

This clone was counted only a few times. The CDR3 reads CASSRDRANTEAFF. The CDR3 DNA follows: TGCGCCAGCAGTCGGGACAGAGCAAACACTGAAGCTTTCTTT. The chain is built from TRBV5-1 and TRBJ1-1, with TRBD1 matching over 7 bases. The CDR3 totals 14 residues. V dropped 5 bases and J dropped 2; count of bases not matched to a gene: 6. Germline lookup yields CDR1 SGHRS and CDR2 YFSETQ.

The count of this clone is one. This sequence joins TRBV29-1 and TRBJ1-2, with D uncertain. There are 8 residues in the CDR3. V lost 4 bases, J lost 13 bases, and 7 bases lay in between. The V gene's germline CDR1 is SQVTM and CDR2 ANQGSEA. This CDR3 is CSVGVSTF. CDR3 coding DNA: TGCAGCGTTGGAGTTTCCACCTTC.

The DNA for the CDR3 is TGTGCCAGCAGCCGGGACACAAACTATGGCTACACCTTC. Amino acids: CASSRDTNYGYTF. The V gene is TRBV5-4, the J gene TRBJ1-2, with D possibly being TRBD1 (6 bases). CDR3 length: 13 residues. V was trimmed by 4 bases and J by 2 bases, leaving 9 bases between them. CDR1 and CDR2 from the germline V gene are SGHNT and YYREEE (reference sequence).

The chain joins TRBV4-1 to TRBJ1-2; no reliable D call. The length of the CDR3 is 13 residues. CDR1 and CDR2 from the germline V gene are MGHRA and YSYEKL. Trimming took 0 bases from V and 7 from J, leaving 9 bases between them. The DNA for the CDR3 is TGCGCCAGCAGCCAAGAATTCGATGGTGGCTACACCTTC. This sequence encodes CASSQEFDGGYTF.

The rearrangement links TRBV6-6 to TRBJ1-6; no firm D call. The V end was cut by 4 bases, the J end by 7 bases, with 14 bases between. The germline CDR1 and CDR2 sequences are MNHNY and SVGAGI (reference sequence). The CDR3 sequence is 15 residues long. The DNA of the CDR3 is TGTGCCAGCAGTTTATCCGGCCAGGCGAATTCACCCCTCCACTTT. Protein sequence: CASSLSGQANSPLHF.

The chain carries TRBV9 and TRBJ1-1; D not resolved. Trimming cost V 4 bases and J 1 base, with 11 bases left between them. Germline loops: CDR1 SGDLS, CDR2 YYNGEE. The CDR3 consists of 14 residues. CDR3 region: CASSPQPRNTEAFF. The CDR3 DNA reads TGTGCCAGCAGCCCTCAACCCAGGAACACTGAAGCTTTCTTT. Using reference TRBV9 and TRBJ1-1 for the parts outside the CDR3, the full variable domain is DSGVTQTPKHLITATGQRVTLRCSPRSGDLSVYWYQQSLDQGLQFLIQYYNGEERAKGNILERFSAQQFPDLHSELNLSSLELGDSALYFCASSPQPRNTEAFFGQGTRLTVV.

The chain couples TRBV7-5 to TRBJ1-5. TRBV7-5 is noted as a pseudogene. The CDR3 sequence is 19 residues long. The CDR3 nucleotides read TGTGTCAGAAGCTTAGTCCGGGAAGCACGGTTACGGTTCAATCAGCCCCAGCATTTT. Translated, it gives CVRSLVREARLRFNQPQHF.

V and J are TRBV19 and TRBJ1-2, with D hard to call. The CDR3 spans 16 residues. V was shortened by 4 bases and J by 0 bases, with 15 bases between the two germline ends. Germline V lookup: CDR1 LNHDA, CDR2 SQIVND (reference sequence). The CDR3 is CASSTRRGRTNYGYTF. The DNA of the CDR3 is TGTGCCAGTAGTACCCGGAGAGGGAGGACTAACTATGGCTACACCTTC.

J is TRBJ2-5 and V is TRBV7-9; 7 bases fit TRBD2. V dropped 5 bases and J dropped 5; count of bases not matched to a gene: 11. Germline CDR1 SEHNR, CDR2 FQNEAQ (reference sequence). The CDR3 covers 15 residues. This CDR3 is CASSERAGVLETQYF. The CDR3, as DNA: TGTGCCAGCAGCGAAAGGGCGGGGGTGTTGGAGACCCAGTACTTC. Together with reference TRBV7-9 and TRBJ2-5, the CDR3 gives the full variable domain: DTGVSQNPRHKITKRGQNVTFRCDPISEHNRLYWYRQTLGQGPEFLTYFQNEAQLEKSRLLSDRFSAERPKGSFSTLEIQRTEQGDSAMYLCASSERAGVLETQYFGPGTRLLVL.

The chain joins TRBV27 to TRBJ1-6; TRBD1 agrees at 8 bases. Germline trimming cut 7 bases from V and 17 bases from J; bases unmatched to any gene: 16. This CDR3 region has 14 residues. Per germline, CDR1 MNHEY and CDR2 SMNVEV (reference sequence). This chain's CDR3 is CASTQLIGQGRFHF. The CDR3 nucleotides are TGTGCCAGCACCCAGTTGATCGGACAGGGAAGGTTCCACTTT.

The V gene is TRBV3-1 (or the pseudogene TRBV3-2), the J gene TRBJ1-1, with a tentative D call TRBD1 (5 bases). V dropped 1 base and J dropped 6 bases, with 9 bases sitting between them. Germline loops: CDR1 LGHDT, CDR2 YNNKEL (reference sequence). This CDR3 region has 13 residues. CDR3 region: CASSQGWGAEAFF. The CDR3 DNA reads as TGTGCCAGCAGCCAAGGGTGGGGGGCTGAAGCTTTCTTT.

The chain employs TRBV7-2 and TRBJ2-7, with unresolved D. The CDR3 totals 12 residues. V lost 7 bases, J lost 0 bases, and 7 bases lay in between. Germline V gives CDR1 SGHTA, CDR2 FQGNSA. In nucleotides, the CDR3 is TGTGCCAGCACTGACAACTCCTACGAGCAGTACTTC. Amino acid sequence: CASTDNSYEQYF.

The V call is TRBV5-1, the J call TRBJ1-1; D ambiguous. Trimming removed 1 base at V and 10 bases at J, with 11 bases between. Germline V gives CDR1 SGHRS, CDR2 YFSETQ. The CDR3 extends over 12 amino acids. The CDR3 DNA reads as TGCGCCAGCAGCTTGAAACCAGGCCGAGCTTTCTTT. Amino acid sequence: CASSLKPGRAFF.

Concerning this clone: The same CDR3 is also encoded by other DNA sequences in this sample. The chain couples TRBV28 to TRBJ1-2, with D perhaps matching TRBD1 (5 bases). Trimming removed 2 bases from V and 2 bases from J, with 6 bases in between. Germline values: CDR1 MDHEN, CDR2 SYDVKM. The CDR3 consists of 13 residues. As DNA, the CDR3 is TGTGCCAGCAGTTTAGAGGGGAACTATGGCTACACCTTC. Translated, it gives CASSLEGNYGYTF.